This record covers a single TCR beta chain. Its target antigen remains unknown. No much larger clone is present one base from it, and per-base qualities are unavailable. This record belongs to a study of OX40 agonist ivuxolimab in advanced cancers. Some background on the complete study: Ivuxolimab was an agonistic, fully human IgG2 monoclonal antibody directed against OX40 (CD134), a costimulatory receptor. In the dose-escalation cohort, 70% to 85% of patients were male, and the mean age was approximately 60 years, with a range of 23 to 79. Intravenous ivuxolimab was administered to patients every 2 weeks at six dose levels: 0.01, 0.1, 0.3, 1.5, 3 and 10 mg/kg. Peripheral TCRbeta sequencing was intended to test whether TCR sequence diversity was altered and clonal T-cell expansion was caused by ivuxolimab. Partial responses occurred in three dose-escalation patients, of whom one had hepatocellular carcinoma and two had cutaneous melanoma. Among the approximately 54 dose-escalation patients, 19 had hepatocellular carcinoma, approximately 15 melanoma, 9 renal cell carcinoma and 9 head and neck cancer. Prior anti-PD-1, anti-PD-L1 or anti-CTLA-4 therapy was permitted, and approximately 41% of dose-escalation patients had received checkpoint inhibitors. The paper describes the monotherapy dose-escalation part (N of about 57 patients) of the phase I trial of ivuxolimab. Summary of the overall study and its limitations: Low levels of normalized T-cell clonal expansion were also shown by some nonresponding patients. Which antigens the clonally expanded peripheral T cells were specific for was not determined. Clonal expansion of both CD4+ and CD8+ blood T cells was observed from baseline to week 6 at doses 0.1 to 3.0 mg/kg. After ivuxolimab, expanded clones were on average more numerous among CD8+ T cells than among CD4+ T cells. Partial responders in the 0.1-3.0 mg/kg groups had among the lowest normalized peripheral clonal expansion, especially among CD8+ T cells.

In the germline V gene (reference sequence), CDR1 corresponds to SEHNR and CDR2 to FQNEAQ. Cut back by 5 bases and 2 bases, the V and J ends lie 8 bases apart. Counted from cysteine to phenylalanine, this CDR3 has 13 amino acids. The kept DNA is CDR3 alone, 39 bases in frame from the first base. To sequence the TCRbeta CDR3 region, genomic DNA was isolated from the sorted cells. TCRbeta CDR3 regions were sequenced using the immunoSEQ Assay. TCRdb limited this immuneACCESS table to in-frame rearrangements with V and J called. A share of clones is missing; checked studies link under half to unresolved V genes, and the rest is unexplained. A total of some 97,000 clones appear in this sample, 90% of them only once. The top ten clonotypes cover roughly 0.16% of the sample. Patients with a history of autoimmune disease or receiving systemic immunosuppression were excluded from the trial. In every dose cohort, peripheral blood was drawn for TCR sequencing at baseline, cycle 4 day 1, and cycle 7 day 1. The samples were drawn from a first-in-human, open-label, multicenter phase I dose-escalation trial of ivuxolimab. The trial enrolled adults with locally advanced or metastatic head and neck squamous cell, hepatocellular, melanoma or renal cell carcinoma. CD4+ and CD8+ T cells were sorted separately from peripheral blood before TCR sequencing.

This chain is built from TRBV7-9 and TRBJ2-3; the D gene remains uncertain. The sequence was obtained from an adult with an advanced solid tumor such as melanoma, head and neck, liver or kidney cancer. Material: CD4+ or CD8+ T cells sorted from blood, obtained in a trial of the OX40 agonist ivuxolimab. The CDR3 is CASSNQITDTQYF. The sequenced DNA is TGTGCCAGCAGCAACCAAATCACAGATACGCAGTATTTT. The reference TRBV7-9 and TRBJ2-3 proteins fill in what lies around the CDR3, so the full variable domain reads DTGVSQNPRHKITKRGQNVTFRCDPISEHNRLYWYRQTLGQGPEFLTYFQNEAQLEKSRLLSDRFSAERPKGSFSTLEIQRTEQGDSAMYLCASSNQITDTQYFGPGTRLTVL.